Detailed here is one T cell receptor (beta chain). Its target is unknown. A junction boundary mismatches the germline segment, possibly from a read error. This CDR3 spans 14 amino acids. Germline V gene lookup returns CDR1 SSHAT and CDR2 FNYEAQ (reference sequence). The sample comes from a study of blood T cells in healthy people across ages. Notes on the study in general: Relative to aged donors, long-lived donors carried more naive CD4+ cells and displayed higher diversity. It was held that the diversity estimates obtained from one million T cells were underestimates.

Primers used in a second PCR of roughly 7 to 12 cycles were a sample-barcoded 5' primer and a J-beta primer mix. One entry per CDR3 protein results from TCRdb running MiXCR on the 5' RACE reads. The table records roughly 700,000 distinct CDR3 sequences, 25% of them present only once. The sample was also linked to a second study, of T cells of mothers and their children. That paper states: Both sample barcodes and 2-4 random nucleotides came from the M1S primer of the second PCR.

The clonotype originates from a boy younger than 18 in good health. Source material: blood. The gene calls are TRBV7-7 and TRBJ2-1, with a possible D match to TRBD2 (6 bases). DNA of the CDR3: TGTGCTAGCAGCTTAGCAGCGGGCCCTGATGAGCAGTTCTTC. The encoded protein is CASSLAAGPDEQFF.